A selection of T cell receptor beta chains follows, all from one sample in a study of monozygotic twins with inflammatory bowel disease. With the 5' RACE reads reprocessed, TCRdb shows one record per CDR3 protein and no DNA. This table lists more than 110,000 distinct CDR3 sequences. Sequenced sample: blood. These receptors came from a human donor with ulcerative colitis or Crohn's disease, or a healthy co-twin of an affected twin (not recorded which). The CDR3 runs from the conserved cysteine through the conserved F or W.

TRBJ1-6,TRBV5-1,CASSLGQGDSPLHF
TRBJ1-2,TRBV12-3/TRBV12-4,CASSLGVRSGYTF
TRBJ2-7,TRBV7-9,CASSLGQGIDEQYF
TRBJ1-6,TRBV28,CASRLSDNSPLHF
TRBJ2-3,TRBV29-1,CSVEKGQGLSDTQYF
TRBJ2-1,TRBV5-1,CASISEAGSEQFF
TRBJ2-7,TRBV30,CAWTDRGISYEQYF
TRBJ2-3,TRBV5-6,CASSFLVPGGIDTQYF
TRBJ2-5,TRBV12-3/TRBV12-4,CASRIMYQETQYF
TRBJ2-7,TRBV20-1,CSAPRPLETYEQYF
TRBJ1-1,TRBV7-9,CASSLGQGADTEAFF
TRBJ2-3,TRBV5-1,CASSQLAPLGTDTQYF
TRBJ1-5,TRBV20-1,CSARQTGRDQPQHF
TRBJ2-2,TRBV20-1,CSARDLMGRSNTGELFF
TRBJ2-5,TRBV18,CASSLRDAPRETQYF
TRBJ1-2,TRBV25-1,CASRSGVRWGGYTF
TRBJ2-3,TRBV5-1,CASSTGQVETSTDTQYF